This T cell receptor beta chain was obtained from a study of T cell responses to AZD1222 COVID-19 vaccine. Broader study findings: Unmutated variant regions are reportedly the target of nearly half of TCRs that are spike-specific.

Sequencing used immunoSEQ multiplex PCR; TCRdb keeps in-frame clones, though not all of them. The sample includes around 19,000 clones, 85% to 90% of them seen just once. This CDR3 has 11 amino acids. V was pared by 7 bases and J by 6 bases, with 13 bases between. Per germline, CDR1 SQVTM and CDR2 ANQGSEA. This clone was counted a single time. The antigen is not known. This sample comprised peripheral blood, obtained 28 days after the second AZD1222 dose. The chain uses TRBV29-1 and TRBJ2-7; the D gene is possibly TRBD1 (6 bases). The receptor was isolated from an adult who received the AZD1222 COVID-19 vaccine. CDR3 in DNA: TGCAGCGGCCGCCGGGACACCGAGCAGTACTTC. This codes for CSGRRDTEQYF.